The sequence of this T cell receptor beta chain was determined in a study of blood T cell repertoires in COVID-19. As for the study in general: PBMCs, B-cell-depleted T cells, or T cells provided the cDNA or gDNA that made up the material.

Method: immunoSEQ multiplex PCR; TCRdb's copy keeps in-frame clones and lacks some. The sample contains about 140,000 clones, approximately 84% of which appear only once. The CDR3 has 14 residues. Germline lookup yields CDR1 GTSNPN and CDR2 SVGIG (reference sequence). The V and J ends lost 3 bases and 1 base, in that order; junction bases with no gene match: 6. The cohort comprised adults aged 18 to 89 years residing in about two dozen US areas. Participants reported their clinical history, and cohort assignment relied on those reports. The TCR sequence derives from a woman in her forties or fifties with acute COVID-19. Sequencing was performed on PBMCs or T cells enriched from blood (not recorded which). The V gene is TRBV30, the J gene TRBJ2-7, with 7 bases that match TRBD1. The DNA of the CDR3 is TGTGCCTGGAGCCCGGGACAGTTATCCTACGAGCAGTACTTC. Its translation: CAWSPGQLSYEQYF.